This is a list of T cell receptor beta chains from one sample in a study of CD8 T cells in Susac syndrome. TCRdb re-called the immunoSEQ multiplex PCR reads through MiXCR, storing one row per CDR3 protein. The table lists 250,000 to 300,000 distinct CDR3 sequences, 85% of them singletons. Sequenced input: CD8+ T cells from PBMCs. The receptors shown here come from a human donor with multiple sclerosis. The CDR3 runs from the conserved cysteine through the conserved F or W. Fields, in order: CDR3 length, V gene, clone size, CDR3 protein. A row's size may be missing; if present it is once, few, many or a size class.

16,TRBV27,NA,CASSFSSAYSNQPQHF
15,TRBV21-1,NA,CASSKAQPGRNIQYF
14,TRBV6-5,once,CASSSVAVYNEQFF
16,TRBV13,once,CASSLTLQSGGNEQFF
15,TRBV5-1,NA,CASSYIPARNYGYTF
16,TRBV7-9,NA,CASSSAGGDRVYEQYF
17,TRBV3-1,NA,CASSHPRGVLYQETQYF
16,TRBV20-1,NA,CSARWGLAEREHEQYF
14,TRBV27,NA,CASSFGQGNEKLFF
19,TRBV11-2,NA,CASSLVSRLGTQANYGYTF
13,TRBV10-2,few,CASRTSPNGLEYF
13,TRBV6-4,NA,CASSEGQGTEAFF
14,TRBV6-2/TRBV6-3,NA,CASSFGLAGDEQYF
15,TRBV5-4,NA,CASSLYTGGYGEQYF